A selection of T cell receptor beta chains follows, all from one sample in a study of blood T cell repertoires in COVID-19. Assay used: immunoSEQ multiplex PCR; TCRdb lists only in-frame clones, some missing. The repertoire holds roughly 48,000 clones, with 65% to 85% as singletons. The sample comprised peripheral blood. These receptor sequences come from a man aged 65-85 years with acute or convalescent COVID-19. Both conserved end residues are part of each CDR3. D genes are given only for firm matches. The listing skips clone size in some rows; elsewhere it reads once, few, many or a size class.

.	.	TRBJ1-1	TRBV18	TGTGCCAGCTCACAGCGGACCGGCCTACACACTGAAGCTTTCTTT	CASSQRTGLHTEAFF
.	.	TRBJ2-1	TRBV16	TGTGCCAGCAGCCCTCAACGGAGGGAGCAGTTCTTC	CASSPQRREQFF
.	.	TRBJ1-2	TRBV19	TGTGCCAGTAGTCCGCGACAGACGCACTATGGCTACACCTTC	CASSPRQTHYGYTF
once	TRBD1	TRBJ2-7	TRBV9	TGTGCCAGCAGCGTAGCGGGACAGACCTACGAGCAGTACTTC	CASSVAGQTYEQYF
.	.	TRBJ1-5	TRBV19	TGTGCCAGTAGTGAAACACCTTTGAGCAATCAGCCCCAGCATTTT	CASSETPLSNQPQHF
.	.	TRBJ1-1	TRBV27	TGTGCCAGCAGTCGTGCGCTTATTAGGAACACTGAAGCTTTCTTT	CASSRALIRNTEAFF
.	.	TRBJ1-1	TRBV28	TGTGCCAGCAGTCCCCCGGGGAACACTGAAGCTTTCTTT	CASSPPGNTEAFF
once	TRBD1	TRBJ2-2	TRBV28	TGTGCCAGCAGTAATGGGGACAGGGGGACCGGGGAGCTGTTTTTT	CASSNGDRGTGELFF
few	TRBD1	TRBJ2-2	TRBV15	TGTGCCACCAGCAGAGATCGGGGACAGGGGCGCGGCGGGGAGCTGTTTTTT	CATSRDRGQGRGGELFF
.	.	TRBJ1-3	TRBV5-1	TGCGCCAGCAGTCTCGCAGGGGCATCTTACTCTGGAAACACCATATATTTT	CASSLAGASYSGNTIYF
.	.	TRBJ1-5	TRBV7-2	TGTGCCAGCAGCCAACAGACAGACAATCAGCCCCAGCATTTT	CASSQQTDNQPQHF
.	.	TRBJ2-5	TRBV6-5	TGTGCCAGCAGTCGACTAGGTCGAGAGACCCAGTACTTC	CASSRLGRETQYF
once	.	TRBJ2-5	TRBV7-9	TGTGCCAGCAGCTTAGAGCGGACCCAGTACTTC	CASSLERTQYF
.	.	TRBJ2-7	TRBV19	TGTGCCAGTAGTATAGCAGGGTCAGGCGAGCAGTACTTC	CASSIAGSGEQYF
.	TRBD1	TRBJ1-1	TRBV6-5	TGTGCCAGCCTCCGGGACAGCACTGAAGCTTTCTTT	CASLRDSTEAFF
.	.	TRBJ2-5	TRBV7-2	TGTGCCAGCAGCTCAAGTCCGGGACTCGAGGAGACCCAGTACTTC	CASSSSPGLEETQYF
.	.	TRBJ2-7	TRBV30	TGTGCCTGGAGTCCAACGGACAGTTCCTACGAGCAGTACTTC	CAWSPTDSSYEQYF
.	.	TRBJ2-3	TRBV6-5	TGTGCCAGCAGTACCTCTGCTGGGGGCAGAGATACGCAGTATTTT	CASSTSAGGRDTQYF
.	TRBD1	TRBJ2-6	TRBV7-9	TGTGCCAGCAGCACCCCCAGTGGGACAGGGGGAGGCAACGTCCTGACTTTC	CASSTPSGTGGGNVLTF
.	.	TRBJ1-5	TRBV7-3	TGTGCCAGCAGCCCTAACCACGGGCAGCCCCAGCATTTT	CASSPNHGQPQHF
few	.	TRBJ1-1	TRBV5-4	TGTGCCAGCAGCTTAGATGGGGGGGGCTACACTGAAGCTTTCTTT	CASSLDGGGYTEAFF
.	.	TRBJ1-1	TRBV6-5	TGTGCCAGCAGTCCCGACAGGGAAGCTTTCTTT	CASSPDREAFF
.	TRBD2	TRBJ2-1	TRBV5-4	TGTGCCAGCAGCCTCACTAGCGATGATGAGCAGTTCTTC	CASSLTSDDEQFF
.	.	TRBJ2-3	TRBV19	TGTGCCAGTAGTACAGGGGAAGGGACAGATACGCAGTATTTT	CASSTGEGTDTQYF
.	TRBD2	TRBJ2-1	TRBV5-4	TGTGCCAGCAGCGATCCGACTAGCGGGAGCTCGGGTGAGCAGTTCTTC	CASSDPTSGSSGEQFF
once	TRBD1	TRBJ1-4	TRBV3-1/TRBV3-2	TGTGCCAGCAGCCAAGGGACAGGGGGTGAAAAACTGTTTTTT	CASSQGTGGEKLFF
.	TRBD1	TRBJ1-6	TRBV4-3	TGCGCCAGCAGCCAGAGGGGACAGGGCAATTCACCCCTCCACTTT	CASSQRGQGNSPLHF
few	.	TRBJ1-1	TRBV6-2/TRBV6-3	TGTGCCAGCAGCTCGGGTTGGGTCACTGAAGCTTTCTTT	CASSSGWVTEAFF
.	.	TRBJ1-2	TRBV27	TGTGCCAGCAGTTTCGGGGGGACCACATTATATGGCTACACCTTC	CASSFGGTTLYGYTF
.	TRBD1	TRBJ1-2	TRBV2	TGTGCCAGCAGTGAAGCGGGACAGGGGGCCGGAGTTTATGGCTACACCTTC	CASSEAGQGAGVYGYTF
.	TRBD1	TRBJ1-2	TRBV30	TGTGCCTGGAGTATAAAGGGGGCTTATCGAGTAAGTGGCTACACCTTC	CAWSIKGAYRVSGYTF